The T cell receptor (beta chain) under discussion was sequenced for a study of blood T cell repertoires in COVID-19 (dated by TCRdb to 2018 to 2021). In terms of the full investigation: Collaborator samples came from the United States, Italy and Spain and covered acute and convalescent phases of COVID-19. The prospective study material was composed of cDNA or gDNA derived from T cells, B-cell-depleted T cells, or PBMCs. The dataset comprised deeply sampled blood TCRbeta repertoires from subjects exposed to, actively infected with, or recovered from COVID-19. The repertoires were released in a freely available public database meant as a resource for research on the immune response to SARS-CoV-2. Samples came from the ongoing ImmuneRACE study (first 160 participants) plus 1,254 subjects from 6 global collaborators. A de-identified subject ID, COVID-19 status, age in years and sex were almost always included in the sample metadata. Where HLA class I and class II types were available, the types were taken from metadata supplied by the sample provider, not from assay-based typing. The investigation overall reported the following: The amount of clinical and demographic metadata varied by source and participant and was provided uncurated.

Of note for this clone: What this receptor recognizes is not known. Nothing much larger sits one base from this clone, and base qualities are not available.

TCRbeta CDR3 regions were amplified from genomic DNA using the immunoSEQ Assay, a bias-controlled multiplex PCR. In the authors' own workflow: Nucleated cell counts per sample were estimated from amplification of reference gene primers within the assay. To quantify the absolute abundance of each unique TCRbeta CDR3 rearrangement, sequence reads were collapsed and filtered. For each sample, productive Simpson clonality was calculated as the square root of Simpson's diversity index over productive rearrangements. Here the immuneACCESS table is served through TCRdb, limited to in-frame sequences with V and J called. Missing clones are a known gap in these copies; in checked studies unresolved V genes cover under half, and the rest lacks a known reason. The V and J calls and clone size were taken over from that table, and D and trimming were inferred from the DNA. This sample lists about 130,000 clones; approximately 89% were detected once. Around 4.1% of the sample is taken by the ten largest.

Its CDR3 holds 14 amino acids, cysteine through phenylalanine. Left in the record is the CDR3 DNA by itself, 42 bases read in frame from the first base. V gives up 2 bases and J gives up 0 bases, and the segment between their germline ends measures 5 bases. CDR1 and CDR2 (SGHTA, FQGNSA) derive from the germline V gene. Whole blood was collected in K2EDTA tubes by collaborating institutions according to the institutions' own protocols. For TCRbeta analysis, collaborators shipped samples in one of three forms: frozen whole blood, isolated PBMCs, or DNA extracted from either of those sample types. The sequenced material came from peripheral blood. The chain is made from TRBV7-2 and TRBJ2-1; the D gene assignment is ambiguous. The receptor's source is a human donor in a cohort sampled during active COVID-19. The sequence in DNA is TGTGCCAGCAGCTTAATCTCCTCCTACAATGAGCAGTTCTTC. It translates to CASSLISSYNEQFF.